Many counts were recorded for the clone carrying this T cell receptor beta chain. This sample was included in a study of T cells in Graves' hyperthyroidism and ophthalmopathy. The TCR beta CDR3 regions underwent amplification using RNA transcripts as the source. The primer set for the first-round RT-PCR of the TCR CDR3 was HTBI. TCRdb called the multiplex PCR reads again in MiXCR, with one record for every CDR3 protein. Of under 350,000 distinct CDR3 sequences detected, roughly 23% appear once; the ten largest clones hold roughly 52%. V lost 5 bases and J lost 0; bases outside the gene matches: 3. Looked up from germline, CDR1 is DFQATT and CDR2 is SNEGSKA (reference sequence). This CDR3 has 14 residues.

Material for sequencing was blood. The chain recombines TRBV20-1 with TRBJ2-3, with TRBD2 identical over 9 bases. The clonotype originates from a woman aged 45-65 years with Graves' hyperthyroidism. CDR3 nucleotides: TGCAGTGCTTTGACTAGCGGAAGCACAGATACGCAGTATTTT. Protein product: CSALTSGSTDTQYF.